One sample yielded the 30 T cell receptor beta chains listed below, sequenced in a study of PD-1 blockade in mismatch repair-deficient tumors. Measured with immunoSEQ multiplex PCR; TCRdb has only the in-frame clones, and not every one. The table includes 35,000 to 40,000 clones, roughly 80% detected once. Sequencing used peripheral blood, obtained 4 weeks after starting pembrolizumab. These receptors came from an adult with mismatch repair-deficient cancer.

The chain links TRBV7-9 to TRBJ1-4; TRBD1 agrees at 10 bases. V trimming: 5 bases; J trimming: 3 bases; junction bases outside the gene matches: 6. Germline CDR1 reads SEHNR; CDR2 reads FQNEAQ (reference sequence). The CDR3 loop spans 16 amino acids. CDR3 DNA: TGTGCCAGCAGCCCGCGGACAGGGGGGGCTAATGAAAAACTGTTTTTT. Protein sequence: CASSPRTGGANEKLFF. The complete variable domain, with remaining parts taken from reference TRBV7-9 and TRBJ1-4, reads DTGVSQNPRHKITKRGQNVTFRCDPISEHNRLYWYRQTLGQGPEFLTYFQNEAQLEKSRLLSDRFSAERPKGSFSTLEIQRTEQGDSAMYLCASSPRTGGANEKLFFGSGTQLSVL.

As DNA, the CDR3 is TGTGCCAGCAGTTTAAGGGGTATCACAGATACGCAGTATTTT. It encodes CASSLRGITDTQYF. This chain connects TRBV11-2 to TRBJ2-3, with a weak D call TRBD1 (5 bases). Germline CDR1 is SGHAT and CDR2 is FQNNGV. The CDR3 loop spans 14 amino acids. V was cut by 6 bases and J by 2 bases, with 12 bases left in between.

As DNA, the CDR3 is TGTGCCAGCTCACCACCAGGACCAACCAATGAGCAGTTCTTC. Amino acids: CASSPPGPTNEQFF. The rearrangement joins TRBV18 to TRBJ2-1; D gene unclear. The CDR3 loop spans 14 amino acids. The germline CDR1 and CDR2 sequences are KGHSH and LQKENI. The germline V and J ends were trimmed by 0 bases and 6 bases, with 9 bases remaining between them.

V is TRBV7-9 and J is TRBJ2-2; 12 positions agree with TRBD2. V was clipped by 0 bases and J by 6 bases; unmatched bases: 2. Germline V gives CDR1 SEHNR, CDR2 FQNEAQ (reference sequence). This CDR3 comprises 16 residues. CDR3 region: CASSLATSGRSGELFF. The CDR3 DNA is TGTGCCAGCAGCTTAGCGACTAGCGGGAGATCCGGGGAGCTGTTTTTT.

This chain joins TRBV13 and TRBJ2-7, with TRBD1 matching 8 bases. The V gene's germline CDR1 is PRHDT and CDR2 FYEKMQ (reference sequence). The V segment lost 5 bases and the J segment 2 bases; nucleotides outside the gene matches: 5. The CDR3 runs to 14 residues. This chain's CDR3 is CASSRGTGPYEQYF. Written as DNA, the CDR3 is TGTGCCAGCAGCCGAGGGACAGGACCCTACGAGCAGTACTTC. Complete variable domain (other parts from reference TRBV13 and TRBJ2-7): AAGVIQSPRHLIKEKRETATLKCYPIPRHDTVYWYQQGPGQDPQFLISFYEKMQSDKGSIPDRFSAQQFSDYHSELNMSSLELGDSALYFCASSRGTGPYEQYFGPGTRLTVT.

This clone was counted once. The rearrangement uses TRBV11-1 and TRBJ2-2; D call uncertain. Per germline, CDR1 SGHAT and CDR2 FQDESV (reference sequence). The CDR3 totals 13 residues. Trimming took 4 bases from V and 4 from J, leaving 7 bases between them. The CDR3 nucleotides read TGTGCCAGCAGCTCTCAATCCACCGGGGAGCTGTTTTTT. Encoded protein: CASSSQSTGELFF.

This chain joins TRBV28 and TRBJ2-1; D may match TRBD1 or TRBD2 (5 bases each). Germline V gene lookup returns CDR1 MDHEN and CDR2 SYDVKM. The V end was cut by 5 bases, the J end by 4 bases, with 18 bases between. This CDR3 spans 16 amino acids. CDR3 sequence (DNA): TGTGCCAGCAGTCCCCTCGAGGGACGGGGATACAATGAGCAGTTCTTC. Encoded protein: CASSPLEGRGYNEQFF. The complete variable domain, with remaining parts taken from reference TRBV28 and TRBJ2-1, reads DVKVTQSSRYLVKRTGEKVFLECVQDMDHENMFWYRQDPGLGLRLIYFSYDVKMKEKGDIPEGYSVSREKKERFSLILESASTNQTSMYLCASSPLEGRGYNEQFFGPGTRLTVL.

The chain is built from TRBV30 and TRBJ2-5; 10 nucleotides match TRBD1. The ends lost 7 bases at V and 4 bases at J; junction bases unmatched: 9. Germline CDR1 and CDR2: GTSNPN and SVGIG (reference sequence). The CDR3 totals 14 residues. The CDR3 region is CALLRDRGRETQYF. The DNA of the CDR3 is TGTGCCTTACTTCGGGACAGGGGCCGAGAGACCCAGTACTTC.

The chain links TRBV2 to TRBJ1-5; D might be TRBD1 (5 bases). V lost 3 bases to trimming and J lost 3 bases, with 12 bases between them. Germline CDR1 and CDR2: SNHLY and FYNNEI. The CDR3 covers 15 residues. This chain's CDR3 is CASSDAAGYNQPQHF. DNA for the CDR3: TGTGCCAGCAGTGATGCCGCAGGGTACAATCAGCCCCAGCATTTT. Supplemented by reference TRBV2 and TRBJ1-5, the full variable domain reads EPEVTQTPSHQVTQMGQEVILRCVPISNHLYFYWYRQILGQKVEFLVSFYNNEISEKSEIFDDQFSVERPDGSNFTLKIRSTKLEDSAMYFCASSDAAGYNQPQHFGDGTRLSIL.

The chain has TRBV4-3 and TRBJ1-4; 7 nucleotides agree with TRBD1. Trimming removed 0 bases from V and 8 bases from J; junction bases left unmatched: 9. Germline V gives CDR1 LGHNA, CDR2 YSLEER. The CDR3 sequence is 16 residues long. CDR3 protein: CASSQDFPLTGEKLFF. CDR3 nucleotides: TGCGCCAGCAGCCAAGATTTTCCCCTGACAGGGGAAAAACTGTTTTTT.

V is TRBV5-1 and J is TRBJ1-5, with D possibly TRBD1 on 5 matching bases. Germline loops: CDR1 SGHRS, CDR2 YFSETQ. The CDR3 has 14 amino acids. V was pared by 0 bases and J by 4 bases, with 8 bases between. CDR3 nucleotides: TGCGCCAGCAGCTTGGGGACACCAAATCAGCCCCAGCATTTT. Amino acid sequence: CASSLGTPNQPQHF.

The chain joins TRBV9 to TRBJ1-1, with unresolved D. The CDR3 runs 13 residues. V was shortened by 4 bases and J by 8 bases, with 15 bases between the two germline ends. The germline CDR1 and CDR2 sequences are SGDLS and YYNGEE. The CDR3 region is CASSQEAQSEAFF. CDR3 DNA: TGTGCCAGCAGCCAAGAGGCCCAGTCGGAAGCTTTCTTT.

The J gene is TRBJ2-1, the V gene TRBV6-5; D call uncertain. The CDR3 length is 15 residues. The V gene's germline CDR1 is MNHEY and CDR2 SVGAGI. Deletions cut 2 bases from V and 0 bases from J, with 8 bases between. The CDR3 DNA follows: TGTGCCAGCAGTTACGACTGGAACTCCTACAATGAGCAGTTCTTC. Translating gives CASSYDWNSYNEQFF.

This clone came up once. V gene TRBV6-1 combines with J gene TRBJ2-7; TRBD1 agrees at 10 bases. Germline V gene data show CDR1 as MNHNS and CDR2 as SASEGT. The V segment lost 2 bases and the J segment 2 bases; nucleotides outside the gene matches: 3. The CDR3 totals 15 residues. This CDR3 reads CASSETGTGAYEQYF. The CDR3 DNA follows: TGTGCCAGCAGTGAAACCGGGACAGGGGCCTACGAGCAGTACTTC.

The V gene is TRBV4-1, the J gene TRBJ2-3, with D possibly called TRBD1 or TRBD2 (5 bases each). CDR3 length: 18 amino acids. Between the trimmed V and J ends, which lost 2 bases and 4 bases, there was a span of 22 bases. CDR1 and CDR2 from the germline V gene are MGHRA and YSYEKL. The CDR3 coding sequence is TGCGCCAGCAGCCAATACGGTCGGGGCGGCAGAGGGGCAGATACGCAGTATTTT. It encodes CASSQYGRGGRGADTQYF.

The CDR3 protein is CASSQAGGRSYEQYF. CDR3 DNA: TGTGCCAGCTCTCAGGCGGGGGGCAGATCCTACGAGCAGTACTTC. The V and J genes are TRBV18 and TRBJ2-7; 8 bases are a match to TRBD2. V lost 6 bases, J lost 1 base, and 8 bases stayed unmatched. The germline V gene has CDR1 KGHSH and CDR2 LQKENI. There are 15 residues in the CDR3.

The rearrangement links TRBV6-5 to TRBJ1-3; D is ambiguous. The germline V and J ends were trimmed by 8 bases and 0 bases, with 11 bases remaining between them. Germline loops: CDR1 MNHEY, CDR2 SVGAGI. CDR3 size: 14 residues. CDR3 sequence reads: CASRSGSSGNTIYF. CDR3 nucleotides: TGTGCCAGCCGGAGTGGATCCTCTGGAAACACCATATATTTT.

The gene calls are TRBV30 and TRBJ1-1, with 12 bases that match TRBD1. Losses at the gene ends were 3 bases for V and 4 bases for J; bases not matched to a gene: 9. Germline values: CDR1 GTSNPN, CDR2 SVGIG (reference sequence). The CDR3 contains 16 residues. CDR3 coding DNA: TGTGCCTGGAGATACCGGGACAGGGGGCAGAGCACTGAAGCTTTCTTT. This gives the protein CAWRYRDRGQSTEAFF.

This clone was seen more than once but under ten times. The chain recombines TRBV28 with TRBJ1-1; TRBD1 matches 8 bases. Germline loops: CDR1 MDHEN, CDR2 SYDVKM. The CDR3 has 17 residues. Unmatched junction bases numbered 14, after V lost 3 bases and J lost 5 bases. CDR3 DNA: TGTGCCAGCAGTTTGTTTGCATACAGGGGGTGGGGAACTGAAGCTTTCTTT. It yields the protein CASSLFAYRGWGTEAFF. Using reference TRBV28 and TRBJ1-1 for the parts outside the CDR3, the full variable domain is DVKVTQSSRYLVKRTGEKVFLECVQDMDHENMFWYRQDPGLGLRLIYFSYDVKMKEKGDIPEGYSVSREKKERFSLILESASTNQTSMYLCASSLFAYRGWGTEAFFGQGTRLTVV.

This clone was recorded only once. This rearrangement joins TRBV9 to TRBJ2-7; 13 nucleotides align to TRBD2. The length of the CDR3 is 15 residues. V trimming: 4 bases; J trimming: 3 bases; junction bases outside the gene matches: 4. Germline CDR1 SGDLS, CDR2 YYNGEE. The CDR3, as DNA: TGTGCCAGCAGCTCAGGGACTAGCGGGGACTACGAGCAGTACTTC. Translated: CASSSGTSGDYEQYF.

The gene calls are TRBV30 and TRBJ2-1, with D possibly TRBD2 on 6 matching bases. The CDR3 has 13 residues. The germline CDR1 and CDR2 sequences are GTSNPN and SVGIG (reference sequence). V was trimmed by 5 bases and J by 2 bases, leaving 10 bases between them. CDR3 residues: CAWGDSTYNEQFF. CDR3 nucleotides: TGTGCCTGGGGGGACTCTACCTACAATGAGCAGTTCTTC. The whole variable domain, remainder taken from reference TRBV30 and TRBJ2-1, is SQTIHQWPATLVQPVGSPLSLECTVEGTSNPNLYWYRQAAGRGLQLLFYSVGIGQISSEVPQNLSASRPQDRQFILSSKKLLLSDSGFYLCAWGDSTYNEQFFGPGTRLTVL.

This chain connects TRBV19 to TRBJ2-7, with D unclear. Trimming cost V 5 bases and J 3 bases, with 8 bases left between them. Germline values: CDR1 LNHDA, CDR2 SQIVND (reference sequence). CDR3 length equals 12 residues. This CDR3 reads CASSRNNYEQYF. In DNA form, the CDR3 reads TGTGCCAGTAGTCGAAACAACTACGAGCAGTACTTC.

This clone is a singleton in its sample. This rearrangement joins TRBV2 to TRBJ2-3, with D possibly being TRBD1 (6 bases). The ends were cut back, 7 bases at V and 2 bases at J, with 19 bases in the middle. This CDR3 comprises 16 residues. Germline CDR1 SNHLY, CDR2 FYNNEI. CDR3 amino acids: CASTLLVGTHTDTQYF. CDR3 nucleotides: TGTGCCAGCACCCTGTTGGTCGGGACACACACAGATACGCAGTATTTT.

The chain employs TRBV7-9 and TRBJ2-3, with 7 bases aligning to TRBD2. Germline CDR1 and CDR2: SEHNR and FQNEAQ (reference sequence). After removal of 4 bases from V and 0 bases from J, the junction contained 10 bases not matched to a gene. The CDR3 is 17 residues long. The CDR3 loop reads CASSSPRASGSTDTQYF. CDR3 in DNA: TGTGCCAGCAGCTCACCACGGGCTAGCGGCAGCACAGATACGCAGTATTTT.

This chain uses TRBV7-9 with TRBJ2-3; tentatively, D is TRBD2 (6 bases). The CDR3 runs 15 residues. CDR1 SEHNR and CDR2 FQNEAQ come from the germline V gene (reference sequence). The V gene lost 4 bases and the J gene lost 1 base, with 12 bases spanning the gap. The CDR3 protein is CASSSTSLGTDTQYF. The CDR3 region has the DNA TGTGCCAGCAGCTCTACTAGCTTGGGCACAGATACGCAGTATTTT.

The J gene is TRBJ2-2, the V gene TRBV6-5; D unclear. The CDR3 sequence is 14 residues long. Trimming removed 10 bases at V and 1 base at J, with 13 bases between. CDR1 and CDR2 from the germline V gene are MNHEY and SVGAGI. CDR3: CATRTGRNTGELFF. As DNA, the CDR3 is TGTGCCACCCGAACTGGGCGGAACACCGGGGAGCTGTTTTTT.

V and J are TRBV28 and TRBJ2-7; D is unresolved. V lost 8 bases and J 2 bases, leaving 13 bases between the germline ends. This CDR3 region has 13 residues. Germline V gene lookup returns CDR1 MDHEN and CDR2 SYDVKM. The CDR3 spells CASALGPTYEQYF. CDR3 nucleotide sequence: TGTGCCAGCGCACTTGGGCCAACCTACGAGCAGTACTTC.

The table lists this clone with a few counts. The chain combines TRBV6-6 with TRBJ1-2, with D perhaps TRBD1 (6 bases). The length of the CDR3 is 14 residues. With 1 base removed from V and 4 bases from J, the gap between germline ends came to 10 bases. Looked up from germline, CDR1 is MNHNY and CDR2 is SVGAGI (reference sequence). In DNA, the CDR3 is TGTGCCAGCAGTTACTGGTGGGGGCTCTATGGCTACACCTTC. This gives the protein CASSYWWGLYGYTF.

This sequence joins TRBV6-1 and TRBJ2-2, with 7 bases aligning to TRBD2. Trimming cost V 3 bases and J 2 bases; bases outside gene matches: 6. The CDR3 has 16 residues. Per the germline V gene, CDR1 is MNHNS and CDR2 is SASEGT. Here the CDR3 DNA reads TGTGCCAGCAGTGATTGGCCGGGGGGAAACACCGGGGAGCTGTTTTTT. It translates to CASSDWPGGNTGELFF.

This clone was found a few times. The rearrangement joins TRBV4-3 to TRBJ1-1; D uncertain. Trimming cost V 4 bases and J 4 bases, with 10 bases left between them. In germline, CDR1 is LGHNA, CDR2 YSLEER. The CDR3 runs to 13 residues. The CDR3 sequence: CASSPVVGTEAFF. The CDR3, as DNA: TGCGCCAGCAGCCCAGTCGTGGGCACTGAAGCTTTCTTT.